The present TCR beta chain was sequenced within a study of cytomegalovirus exposure and HLA in healthy donors. Whole-study results and caveats: It was taken for granted in presence/absence analyses that sequencing depth across donors was roughly uniform. Differences between HLA loci emerged in a later analysis of TCR association rates, with DRB1 most and HLA-C fewest. In a later analysis, common viral pathogens appeared linked to several of the most significant clusters.

The donors, nominally healthy at sampling, likely had unrecorded immune exposures. With 60 Vbeta and 13 Jbeta primers, the PCR was carried out. Clones were sequenced by immunoSEQ multiplex PCR, and TCRdb holds only the in-frame ones, with some missing. Of about 43,000 clones listed, around 60% are singletons. This CDR3 spans 14 amino acids. Germline-derived CDR1 and CDR2 are SEHNR and FQNEAQ (reference sequence). Trimming removed 5 bases from V and 2 bases from J, with 10 bases in between. Regarding this clone: The antigen is unknown.

The chain uses TRBV7-9 and TRBJ2-1, with a tentative D call TRBD1 (6 bases). This TCR derives from a human donor in good health. Material: PBMCs. The CDR3 reads CASSDRDTYNEQFF. The CDR3 DNA reads as TGTGCCAGCAGCGACCGGGACACCTACAATGAGCAGTTCTTC.